This TCR beta chain stems from a study of blood T cell repertoires in COVID-19. Original methodology: Reference gene primer amplification gave nucleated cell count estimates. Data came from immunoSEQ multiplex PCR; TCRdb stores just in-frame clones and leaves some out. The DNA was the basis for D and trimming; V, J and clone size are from that table. The sample lists approximately 280,000 clones, around 90% occurring once. The V end lost 1 base, the J end lost 3 bases, and 9 bases lay between the germline ends. Germline V gene lookup returns CDR1 LGHNT and CDR2 FRNRAP. The CDR3 loop spans 14 amino acids.

The chain recombines TRBV12-5 with TRBJ2-5; TRBD1 might be the D (7 bases). Input material: peripheral blood. This clonotype was obtained from a man aged 18 to 30 with active or convalescent COVID-19. As DNA, the CDR3 is TGTGCTAGTGGTTTGGGCGGGACAGAAGAGACCCAGTACTTC. This translates into CASGLGGTEETQYF.